This T cell receptor (beta chain) originates from a study of cytomegalovirus exposure and HLA in healthy donors. Study observations and caveats: It was confirmed in vitro that a few of the CMV-associated chains were specific for CMV antigens.

Clones were read by immunoSEQ multiplex PCR, and TCRdb kept only the in-frame ones, dropping some. The data hold approximately 230,000 clones, with about 90% observed a single time. The CDR3 is made up of 15 amino acids. Germline V lookup: CDR1 SGHAT, CDR2 FQDESV (reference sequence). V was cut by 5 bases and J by 5 bases, with 19 bases left in between. This clone appeared a few times. Its matching antigen is unknown. Other DNA sequences in this sample translate to the same CDR3. The donors were members of the validation cohort comprising some 130 subjects, separate from the roughly 650-subject first cohort.

Sequenced: PBMCs. This chain joins TRBV11-1 and TRBJ2-7; tentatively, D is TRBD1 (6 bases). The receptor was derived from a man younger than 35 in good health and CMV-seropositive. In DNA form, the CDR3 reads TGTGCCAGCAGCACCTCCAGGGGTATGGGGAACGAGCAGTACTTC. The encoded protein is CASSTSRGMGNEQYF. Full variable domain (missing parts from reference TRBV11-1 and TRBJ2-7): EAEVAQSPRYKITEKSQAVAFWCDPISGHATLYWYRQILGQGPELLVQFQDESVVDDSQLPKDRFSAERLKGVDSTLKIQPAELGDSAMYLCASSTSRGMGNEQYFGPGTRLTVT.